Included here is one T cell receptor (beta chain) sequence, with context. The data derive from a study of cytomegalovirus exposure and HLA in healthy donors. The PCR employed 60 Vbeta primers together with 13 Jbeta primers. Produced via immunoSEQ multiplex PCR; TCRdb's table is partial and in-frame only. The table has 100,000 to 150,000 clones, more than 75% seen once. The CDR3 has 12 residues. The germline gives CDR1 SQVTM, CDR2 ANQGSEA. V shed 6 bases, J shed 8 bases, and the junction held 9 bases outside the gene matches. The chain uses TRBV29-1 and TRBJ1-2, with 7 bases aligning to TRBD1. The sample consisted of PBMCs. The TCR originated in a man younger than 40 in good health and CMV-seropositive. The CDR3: CSVDTGVGGYTF. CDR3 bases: TGCAGCGTGGATACAGGGGTAGGAGGCTACACCTTC.